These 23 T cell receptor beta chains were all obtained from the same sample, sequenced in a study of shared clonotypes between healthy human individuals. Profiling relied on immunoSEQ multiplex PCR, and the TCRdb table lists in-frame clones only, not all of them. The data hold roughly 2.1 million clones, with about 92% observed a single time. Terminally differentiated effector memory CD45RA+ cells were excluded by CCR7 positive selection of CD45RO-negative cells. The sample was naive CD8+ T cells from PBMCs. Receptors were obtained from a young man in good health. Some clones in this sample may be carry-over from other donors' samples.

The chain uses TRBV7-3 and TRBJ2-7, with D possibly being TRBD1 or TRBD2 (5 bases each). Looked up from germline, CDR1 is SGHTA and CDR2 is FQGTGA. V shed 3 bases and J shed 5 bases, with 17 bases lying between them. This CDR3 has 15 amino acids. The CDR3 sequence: CASSLGVRPIHEQYF. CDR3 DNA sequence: TGTGCCAGCAGCTTGGGGGTACGCCCGATACACGAGCAGTACTTC. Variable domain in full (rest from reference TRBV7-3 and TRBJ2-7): GAGVSQTPSNKVTEKGKYVELRCDPISGHTALYWYRQSLGQGPEFLIYFQGTGAADDSGLPNDRFFAVRPEGSVSTLKIQRTERGDSAVYLCASSLGVRPIHEQYFGPGTRLTVT.

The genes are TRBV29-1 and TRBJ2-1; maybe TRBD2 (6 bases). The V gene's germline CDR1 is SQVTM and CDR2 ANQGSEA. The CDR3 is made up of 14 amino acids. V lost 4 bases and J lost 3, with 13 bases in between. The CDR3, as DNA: TGCAGCGTTGCTGGGCTAGCGAACTACAATGAGCAGTTCTTC. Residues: CSVAGLANYNEQFF.

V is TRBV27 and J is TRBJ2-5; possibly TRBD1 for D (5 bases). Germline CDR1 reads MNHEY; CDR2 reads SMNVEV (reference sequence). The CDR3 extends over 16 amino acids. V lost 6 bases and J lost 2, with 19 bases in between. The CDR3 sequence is CASSAWAGITQETQYF. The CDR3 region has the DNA TGTGCCAGCAGCGCTTGGGCAGGGATTACACAAGAGACCCAGTACTTC.

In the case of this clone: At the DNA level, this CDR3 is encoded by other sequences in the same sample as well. The CDR3 DNA is TGTGCCAGCAGTCCGACAGGTTCCTCCTACGAGCAGTACTTC. It translates to CASSPTGSSYEQYF. This chain uses TRBV27 with TRBJ2-7, with a possible D match to TRBD1 (6 bases). In germline, CDR1 is MNHEY, CDR2 SMNVEV (reference sequence). CDR3 length: 14 amino acids. Deletions cut 5 bases from V and 0 bases from J, with 11 bases between.

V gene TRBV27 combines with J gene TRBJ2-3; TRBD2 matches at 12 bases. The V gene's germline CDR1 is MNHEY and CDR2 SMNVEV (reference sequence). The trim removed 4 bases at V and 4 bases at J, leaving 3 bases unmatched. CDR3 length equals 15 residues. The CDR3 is CASSSLAGGSDTQYF. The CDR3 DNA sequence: TGTGCCAGCAGTTCACTAGCGGGAGGTTCAGATACGCAGTATTTT.

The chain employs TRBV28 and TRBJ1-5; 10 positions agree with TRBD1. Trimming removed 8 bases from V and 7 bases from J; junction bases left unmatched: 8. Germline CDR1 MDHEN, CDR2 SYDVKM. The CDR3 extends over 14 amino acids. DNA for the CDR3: TGTGCCAGCCGGGACAGGGGAAGATGGCAGCCCCAGCATTTT. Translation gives CASRDRGRWQPQHF.

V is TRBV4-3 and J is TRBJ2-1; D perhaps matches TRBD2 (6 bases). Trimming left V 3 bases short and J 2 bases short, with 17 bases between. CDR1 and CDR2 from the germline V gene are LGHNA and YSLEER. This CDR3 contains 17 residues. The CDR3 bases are TGCGCCAGCAGCCACGGCGGTGGGGACTCACCCTACAATGAGCAGTTCTTC. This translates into CASSHGGGDSPYNEQFF.

The CDR3 loop reads CASSPAPGDYGYTF. The DNA of the CDR3 is TGTGCCAGCAGCCCGGCACCAGGGGACTATGGCTACACCTTC. V and J are TRBV6-5 and TRBJ1-2, with a weak D call TRBD1 (6 bases). Germline assignment: CDR1 MNHEY and CDR2 SVGAGI. This CDR3 has 14 amino acids. The ends were cut back, 6 bases at V and 3 bases at J, with 14 bases in the middle.

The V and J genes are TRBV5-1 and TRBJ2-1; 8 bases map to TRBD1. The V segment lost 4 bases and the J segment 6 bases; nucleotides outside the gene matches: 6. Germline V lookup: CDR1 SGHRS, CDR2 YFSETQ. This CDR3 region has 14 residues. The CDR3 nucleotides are TGCGCCAGCAGCGGACAGGGACAGCTCAATGAGCAGTTCTTC. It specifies CASSGQGQLNEQFF.

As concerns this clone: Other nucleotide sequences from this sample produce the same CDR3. CDR3 in DNA: TGTGCCAGCAGCTTAGGGGGGCTAGCGCTAGGGGAGACCCAGTACTTC. This gives the protein CASSLGGLALGETQYF. The chain combines TRBV13 with TRBJ2-5; D is perhaps TRBD2 (6 bases). Trimming removed 0 bases at V and 5 bases at J, with 16 bases between. CDR1 PRHDT and CDR2 FYEKMQ come from the germline V gene (reference sequence). The CDR3 length is 16 residues.

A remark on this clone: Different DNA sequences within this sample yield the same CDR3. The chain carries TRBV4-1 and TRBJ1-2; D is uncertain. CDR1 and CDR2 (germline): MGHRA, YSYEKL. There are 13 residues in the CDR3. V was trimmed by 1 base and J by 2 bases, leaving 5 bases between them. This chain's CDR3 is CASSQVGNYGYTF. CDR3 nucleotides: TGCGCCAGCAGCCAAGTGGGGAACTATGGCTACACCTTC.

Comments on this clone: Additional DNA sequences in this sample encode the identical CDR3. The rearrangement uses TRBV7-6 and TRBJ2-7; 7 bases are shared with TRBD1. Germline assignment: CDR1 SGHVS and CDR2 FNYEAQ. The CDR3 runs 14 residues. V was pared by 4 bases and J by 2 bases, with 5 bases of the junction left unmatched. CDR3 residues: CASSSRQGPYEQYF. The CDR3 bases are TGTGCCAGCAGCTCTCGACAGGGTCCCTACGAGCAGTACTTC.

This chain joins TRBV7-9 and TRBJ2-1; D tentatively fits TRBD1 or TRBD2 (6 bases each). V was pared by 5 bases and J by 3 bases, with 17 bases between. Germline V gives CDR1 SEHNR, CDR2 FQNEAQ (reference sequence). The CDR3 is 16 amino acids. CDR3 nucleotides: TGTGCCAGCAGCCCAAGCGGAGGGGGAGACTACAATGAGCAGTTCTTC. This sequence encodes CASSPSGGGDYNEQFF. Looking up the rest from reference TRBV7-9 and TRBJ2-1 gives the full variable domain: DTGVSQNPRHKITKRGQNVTFRCDPISEHNRLYWYRQTLGQGPEFLTYFQNEAQLEKSRLLSDRFSAERPKGSFSTLEIQRTEQGDSAMYLCASSPSGGGDYNEQFFGPGTRLTVL.

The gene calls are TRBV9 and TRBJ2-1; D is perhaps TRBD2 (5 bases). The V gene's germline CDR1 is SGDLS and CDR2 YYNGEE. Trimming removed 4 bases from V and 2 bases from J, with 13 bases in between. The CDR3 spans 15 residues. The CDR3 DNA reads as TGTGCCAGCAGCCCCGTAGCGCTTACCTACAATGAGCAGTTCTTC. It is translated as CASSPVALTYNEQFF.

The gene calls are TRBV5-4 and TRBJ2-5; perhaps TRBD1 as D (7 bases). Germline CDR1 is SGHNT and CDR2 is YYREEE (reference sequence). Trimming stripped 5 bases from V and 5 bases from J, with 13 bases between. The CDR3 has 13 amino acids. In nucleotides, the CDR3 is TGTGCCAGCAGTCAGGGGGAGGATGAGACCCAGTACTTC. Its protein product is CASSQGEDETQYF.

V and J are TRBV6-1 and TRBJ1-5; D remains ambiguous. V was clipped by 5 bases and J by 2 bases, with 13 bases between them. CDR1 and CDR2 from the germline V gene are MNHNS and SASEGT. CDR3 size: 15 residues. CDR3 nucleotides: TGTGCCAGCAGTTCCGACAAGACCGGCAATCAGCCCCAGCATTTT. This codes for CASSSDKTGNQPQHF.

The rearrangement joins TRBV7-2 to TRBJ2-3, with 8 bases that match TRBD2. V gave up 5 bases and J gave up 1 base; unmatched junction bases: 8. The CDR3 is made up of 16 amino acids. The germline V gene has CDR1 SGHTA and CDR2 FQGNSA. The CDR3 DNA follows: TGTGCCAGCAGCCCCTCGAGCGGGAGAGGCACAGATACGCAGTATTTT. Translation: CASSPSSGRGTDTQYF. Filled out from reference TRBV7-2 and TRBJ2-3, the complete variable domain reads GAGVSQSPSNKVTEKGKDVELRCDPISGHTALYWYRQSLGQGLEFLIYFQGNSAPDKSGLPSDRFSAERTGGSVSTLTIQRTQQEDSAVYLCASSPSSGRGTDTQYFGPGTRLTVL.

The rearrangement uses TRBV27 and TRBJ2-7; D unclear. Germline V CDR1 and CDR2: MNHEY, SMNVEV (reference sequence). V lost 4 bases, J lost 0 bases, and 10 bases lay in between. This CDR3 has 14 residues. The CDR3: CASSSAGVSYEQYF. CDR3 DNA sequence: TGTGCCAGCAGTTCAGCAGGAGTCTCCTACGAGCAGTACTTC.

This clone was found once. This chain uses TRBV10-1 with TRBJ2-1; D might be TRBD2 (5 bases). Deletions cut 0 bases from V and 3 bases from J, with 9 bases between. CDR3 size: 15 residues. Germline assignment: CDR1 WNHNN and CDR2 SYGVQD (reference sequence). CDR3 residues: CASSESTTIYNEQFF. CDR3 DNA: TGCGCCAGCAGTGAGTCGACTACCATCTACAATGAGCAGTTCTTC.

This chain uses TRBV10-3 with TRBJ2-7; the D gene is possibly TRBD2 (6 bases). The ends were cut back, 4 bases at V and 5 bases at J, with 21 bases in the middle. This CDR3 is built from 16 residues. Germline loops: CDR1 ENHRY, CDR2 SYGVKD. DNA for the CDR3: TGTGCCATCAGTGGACAAGGGACGGGAGCGCGGCACGAGCAGTACTTC. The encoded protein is CAISGQGTGARHEQYF.

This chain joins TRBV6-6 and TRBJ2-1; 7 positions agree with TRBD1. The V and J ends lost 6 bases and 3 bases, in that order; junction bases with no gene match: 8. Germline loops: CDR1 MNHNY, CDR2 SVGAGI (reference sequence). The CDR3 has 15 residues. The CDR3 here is CASSRTGDLYNEQFF. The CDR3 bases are TGTGCCAGCAGCCGTACAGGGGACCTCTACAATGAGCAGTTCTTC.

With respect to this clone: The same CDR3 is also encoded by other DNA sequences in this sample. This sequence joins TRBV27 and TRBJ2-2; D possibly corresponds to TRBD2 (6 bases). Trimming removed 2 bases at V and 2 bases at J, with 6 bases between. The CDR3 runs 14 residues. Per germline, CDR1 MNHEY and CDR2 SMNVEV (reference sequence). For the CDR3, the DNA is TGTGCCAGCAGTTTAGGGACTAACACCGGGGAGCTGTTTTTT. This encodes CASSLGTNTGELFF.

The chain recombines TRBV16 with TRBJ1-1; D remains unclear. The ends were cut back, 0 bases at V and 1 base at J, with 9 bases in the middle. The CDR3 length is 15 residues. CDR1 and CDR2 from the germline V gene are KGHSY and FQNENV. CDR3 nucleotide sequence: TGTGCCAGCAGCCAATCCCTCTCCGCGAACACTGAAGCTTTCTTT. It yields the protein CASSQSLSANTEAFF.